This T cell receptor (beta chain) was obtained from a study of CD8+ T cells in alopecia areata. V gave up 2 bases and J gave up 1 base, with 17 bases separating them. Germline CDR1 SGHVS, CDR2 FNYEAQ. The CDR3 has 17 residues. Following RNA extraction, reverse transcription yielded cDNA that acted as the sequencing template. This table comes from immunoSEQ multiplex PCR, and its TCRdb copy is limited to in-frame clones, with some not included. This table has roughly 200,000 clones, approximately 55% appearing once. Treatment reported: oral pan-JAK inhibitor, 5-10 mg twice daily. This clonotype was obtained from a human donor with alopecia areata. The sample was CD8+ T cells sorted from blood, taken at week 24, from a patient treated with tofacitinib. The V gene is TRBV7-6, the J gene TRBJ2-5, with D possibly called TRBD1 or TRBD2 (5 bases each). In DNA, the CDR3 is TGTGCCAGCAGCTTATCAGGGTTGGGACGCCTCCAAGAGACCCAGTACTTC. It translates to CASSLSGLGRLQETQYF.